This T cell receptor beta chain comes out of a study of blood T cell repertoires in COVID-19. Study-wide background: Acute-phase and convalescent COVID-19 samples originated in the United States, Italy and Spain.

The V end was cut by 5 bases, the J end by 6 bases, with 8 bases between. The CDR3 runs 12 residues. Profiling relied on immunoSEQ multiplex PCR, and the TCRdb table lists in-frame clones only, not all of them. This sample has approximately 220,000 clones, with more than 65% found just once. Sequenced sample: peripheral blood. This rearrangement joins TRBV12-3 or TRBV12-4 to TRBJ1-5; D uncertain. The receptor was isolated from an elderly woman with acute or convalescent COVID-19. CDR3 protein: CASSQRGQPQHF. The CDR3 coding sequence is TGTGCCAGCAGTCAGCGGGGTCAGCCCCAGCATTTT.